This TCR beta chain was recovered during a study of blood T cell repertoires in COVID-19. Study-wide context: Recovered status applied to Cohort 3 donors who had two consecutive negative PCRs. It also applied to those with clearance or with symptom resolution. COVID-19 samples collected from the United States, Italy and Spain covered acute and convalescent phases.

Repertoires were generated with immunoSEQ multiplex PCR, while TCRdb's copy carries only in-frame clones and drops some. Here the sample spans a few hundred thousand clones, approximately 89% being singletons. CDR1 is SGHNT, CDR2 YYREEE, per germline (reference sequence). Unmatched junction bases numbered 7, after V lost 2 bases and J lost 1 base. This CDR3 region has 17 residues. Recruits, aged roughly 18 to 100 years, lived in 25 or so US areas. Material: PBMCs or T cells enriched from blood (not recorded which). The sequence came from a middle-aged man in a cohort exposed to, infected with or recovered from COVID-19 (not recorded which). The chain couples TRBV5-4 to TRBJ2-2; 8 bases are shared with TRBD1. This CDR3 is CASSFLSGQGNTGELFF. DNA for the CDR3: TGTGCCAGCAGCTTTCTGTCCGGACAGGGGAACACCGGGGAGCTGTTTTTT.